Listed below are T cell receptor beta chains from one sample, sequenced in a study of blood T cells in healthy people across ages. TCRdb analysed the 5' RACE reads with MiXCR anew, one entry per CDR3 protein. The table has 700,000 to 850,000 distinct CDR3 sequences, 40% to 65% seen once; the top ten hold under 50%. The sequencing input was blood. The receptors derive from a man older than 75 in good health. The CDR3 runs from the conserved cysteine through the conserved F or W. The order of the fields is D gene, V gene, clone size, J gene, CDR3 DNA, CDR3 protein. A D gene is named only where the DNA matches it firmly. Not every row has a clone size; where given, it reads once, few, many or a size class.

D gene: -; V gene: TRBV2; clone size: -; J gene: TRBJ2-7; CDR3 DNA: TGTGCCAGCACCAGGCCATCCGGGCGATTAGCGGCCTACGAGCAGTACTTC; CDR3 protein: CASTRPSGRLAAYEQYF
D gene: -; V gene: TRBV12-5; clone size: few; J gene: TRBJ2-4; CDR3 DNA: TGTGCTAGTGGTTTGAACACGGGTACGGTTCAGTACTTC; CDR3 protein: CASGLNTGTVQYF
D gene: -; V gene: TRBV7-3; clone size: few; J gene: TRBJ2-5; CDR3 DNA: TGTGCCAGCAGCTTAACGTGGCGAGAGACCCAGTACTTC; CDR3 protein: CASSLTWRETQYF
D gene: TRBD1; V gene: TRBV12-3/TRBV12-4; clone size: -; J gene: TRBJ1-5; CDR3 DNA: TGTGCTAGCAGTCTACAAACCTCAGGGGGAAGATCTAGCAATCAGCCCCAGCATTTT; CDR3 protein: CASSLQTSGGRSSNQPQHF
D gene: TRBD2; V gene: TRBV6-1; clone size: -; J gene: TRBJ2-1; CDR3 DNA: TGTGCCAGCAGTGACAAACCCGGGACTAGCGGCTACAATGAGCAGTTCTTC; CDR3 protein: CASSDKPGTSGYNEQFF
D gene: -; V gene: TRBV29-1; clone size: few; J gene: TRBJ1-2; CDR3 DNA: TGCAGCGTCTGTCAGTCTCCTGGGCCGGATGGCTACACCTTC; CDR3 protein: CSVCQSPGPDGYTF
D gene: TRBD2; V gene: TRBV12-3/TRBV12-4; clone size: -; J gene: TRBJ2-1; CDR3 DNA: TGTGCCAGCAGCAGACTAGCGGGAGGCCCCAATGAGCAGTTCTTC; CDR3 protein: CASSRLAGGPNEQFF
D gene: TRBD1; V gene: TRBV27; clone size: many; J gene: TRBJ2-1; CDR3 DNA: TGTGCCACCCAGGGACAGGGCTCCTACAATGAGCAGTTCTTC; CDR3 protein: CATQGQGSYNEQFF
D gene: -; V gene: TRBV5-1; clone size: -; J gene: TRBJ1-2; CDR3 DNA: TGCGCCAGCAGCTTGGGGGGGTTAGCTAACTATGGCTACACCTTC; CDR3 protein: CASSLGGLANYGYTF
D gene: TRBD2; V gene: TRBV7-2; clone size: -; J gene: TRBJ2-1; CDR3 DNA: TGTGCCAGCAGCTGGGCTAGCGGGAGGGGAGGGCAGTTCTTC; CDR3 protein: CASSWASGRGGQFF
D gene: TRBD2; V gene: TRBV28; clone size: -; J gene: TRBJ2-7; CDR3 DNA: TGTGCCAGCAGTTTATCGGCTAGCGGGAGCTACGAGCAGTACTTC; CDR3 protein: CASSLSASGSYEQYF
D gene: -; V gene: TRBV6-1; clone size: -; J gene: TRBJ2-1; CDR3 DNA: TGTGCCAGCAGTGAAGGGCTTACTTACAATGAGCAGTTCTTC; CDR3 protein: CASSEGLTYNEQFF
D gene: -; V gene: TRBV10-1; clone size: -; J gene: TRBJ2-3; CDR3 DNA: TGCGCCAGCAGTGACCTTGCTGGCGCGTATTTT; CDR3 protein: CASSDLAGAYF
D gene: -; V gene: TRBV2; clone size: -; J gene: TRBJ2-1; CDR3 DNA: TGTGCCAGCAGTGTTCGGCCGAATGAGCAGTTCTTC; CDR3 protein: CASSVRPNEQFF
D gene: TRBD2; V gene: TRBV3-1; clone size: -; J gene: TRBJ2-2; CDR3 DNA: TGTGCCAGCAGCCAAGATTGGGGGGGACGGGGCACCGGGGAGCTGTTTTTT; CDR3 protein: CASSQDWGGRGTGELFF
D gene: -; V gene: TRBV4-1; clone size: -; J gene: TRBJ2-6; CDR3 DNA: TGCGCCAGCAGCCAAGGCAGGGGGAGGAGACTGGCCAACGTCCTGACTTTC; CDR3 protein: CASSQGRGRRLANVLTF
D gene: TRBD2; V gene: TRBV20-1; clone size: -; J gene: TRBJ2-1; CDR3 DNA: TGCAGTGCTAGCCTTGGAAGGAGCGGGAGGGCCCCCTACAATGAGCAGTTCTTC; CDR3 protein: CSASLGRSGRAPYNEQFF
D gene: -; V gene: TRBV27; clone size: -; J gene: TRBJ2-1; CDR3 DNA: TGTGCCAGCAGTTTATGGGGTAGCTATGAGCAGTTCTTC; CDR3 protein: CASSLWGSYEQFF
D gene: TRBD2; V gene: TRBV24-1; clone size: -; J gene: TRBJ2-1; CDR3 DNA: TGTGCCACCCTGGGGACTAGCGGAAACAATGAGCAGTTCTTC; CDR3 protein: CATLGTSGNNEQFF
D gene: TRBD2; V gene: TRBV7-2; clone size: -; J gene: TRBJ2-7; CDR3 DNA: TGTGCCAGCAGCTTAAGGACTGGGGCTAGCGGGAGCCTTTACGAGCAGTACTTC; CDR3 protein: CASSLRTGASGSLYEQYF
D gene: -; V gene: TRBV20-1; clone size: -; J gene: TRBJ2-1; CDR3 DNA: TGCAGTGCCCCATATATCTACAATGAGCAGTTCTTC; CDR3 protein: CSAPYIYNEQFF
D gene: TRBD2; V gene: TRBV12-3/TRBV12-4; clone size: -; J gene: TRBJ2-7; CDR3 DNA: TGTGCCAGCCAGCGGCGGGAGGGGTCGTACGAGCAGTACTTC; CDR3 protein: CASQRREGSYEQYF
D gene: -; V gene: TRBV29-1; clone size: -; J gene: TRBJ2-1; CDR3 DNA: TGCAGCGTTGTTGGGGCAGGAAGCTCCTACAATGAGCAGTTCTTC; CDR3 protein: CSVVGAGSSYNEQFF
D gene: TRBD2; V gene: TRBV5-6; clone size: -; J gene: TRBJ2-1; CDR3 DNA: TGTGCCAGCAGCTTGGCTAAACTAGCGGGAGTCCGCTACAATGAGCAGTTCTTC; CDR3 protein: CASSLAKLAGVRYNEQFF
D gene: TRBD2; V gene: TRBV9; clone size: -; J gene: TRBJ2-4; CDR3 DNA: TGTGCCAGCAGCGTAGATCCCAGCGGGAATATGGCCAAAAACATTCAGTACTTC; CDR3 protein: CASSVDPSGNMAKNIQYF
D gene: TRBD2; V gene: TRBV20-1; clone size: few; J gene: TRBJ2-7; CDR3 DNA: TGCAGTGCTAGCATTCCGGGACTAGCGTTCAACGAGCAGTACTTC; CDR3 protein: CSASIPGLAFNEQYF
D gene: -; V gene: TRBV4-2; clone size: -; J gene: TRBJ2-1; CDR3 DNA: TGTGCCAGCAGCCAAGGTCTAGCAGTGAATGAGCAGTTCTTC; CDR3 protein: CASSQGLAVNEQFF
D gene: -; V gene: TRBV9; clone size: -; J gene: TRBJ2-7; CDR3 DNA: TGTGCCAGCAGCGGAGGCGGTATAGCCTACGAGCAGTACTTC; CDR3 protein: CASSGGGIAYEQYF
D gene: TRBD2; V gene: TRBV3-1; clone size: -; J gene: TRBJ2-5; CDR3 DNA: TGTGCCAGCAGGCTAGCGGGAGGGCCAGGGGAGACCCAGTACTTC; CDR3 protein: CASRLAGGPGETQYF
D gene: -; V gene: TRBV4-1; clone size: -; J gene: TRBJ2-1; CDR3 DNA: TGCGCCAGCAAAGTCGGGAGTCCCCACAATGAGCAGTTCTTC; CDR3 protein: CASKVGSPHNEQFF
D gene: TRBD1; V gene: TRBV5-1; clone size: -; J gene: TRBJ2-7; CDR3 DNA: TGCGCCAGCAGCAGGTCCGCGGGACAGGGGACCGAGCAGTACTTC; CDR3 protein: CASSRSAGQGTEQYF
D gene: -; V gene: TRBV27; clone size: -; J gene: TRBJ2-7; CDR3 DNA: TGTGCCAGCAGTGTATCCCAGGGTTGGGACGAGCAGTACTTC; CDR3 protein: CASSVSQGWDEQYF
D gene: -; V gene: TRBV29-1; clone size: -; J gene: TRBJ2-5; CDR3 DNA: TGCAGCGTTGTAATCGGGGGAGTGGGAGAGACCCAGTACTTC; CDR3 protein: CSVVIGGVGETQYF
D gene: -; V gene: TRBV9; clone size: few; J gene: TRBJ2-7; CDR3 DNA: TGTGCCAGCAGCGTAGCGCCGGGACACGGGTTTGGCTCCTACGAGCAGTACTTC; CDR3 protein: CASSVAPGHGFGSYEQYF
D gene: TRBD1; V gene: TRBV5-6; clone size: -; J gene: TRBJ1-5; CDR3 DNA: TGTGCCAGCAGCTCGGCAGGGGGCCGGAGCAATCAGCCCCAGCATTTT; CDR3 protein: CASSSAGGRSNQPQHF
D gene: -; V gene: TRBV12-3/TRBV12-4; clone size: -; J gene: TRBJ1-1; CDR3 DNA: TGTGCCAGCAGCCACGCGGCGAACACTGAAGCTTTCTTT; CDR3 protein: CASSHAANTEAFF
D gene: TRBD1; V gene: TRBV5-6; clone size: -; J gene: TRBJ1-1; CDR3 DNA: TGTGCCAGCAGCCGGGACAGGGGCATGAACACTGAAGCTTTCTTT; CDR3 protein: CASSRDRGMNTEAFF
D gene: -; V gene: TRBV30; clone size: -; J gene: TRBJ2-6; CDR3 DNA: TGTGCCCGAAAAACAGGGAACTCTGGGGCCAACGTCCTGACTTTC; CDR3 protein: CARKTGNSGANVLTF
D gene: TRBD1; V gene: TRBV6-5; clone size: -; J gene: TRBJ2-7; CDR3 DNA: TGTGCCAGCAGTTACTCGGAAGGGGGCGGTTACGAGCAGTACTTC; CDR3 protein: CASSYSEGGGYEQYF
D gene: TRBD2; V gene: TRBV29-1; clone size: few; J gene: TRBJ2-1; CDR3 DNA: TGCAGCGTTCTGGGACTAGCGGGAGTACGGGCCGGACACTACAATGAGCAGTTCTTC; CDR3 protein: CSVLGLAGVRAGHYNEQFF
D gene: -; V gene: TRBV5-1; clone size: -; J gene: TRBJ2-1; CDR3 DNA: TGCGCCAGCAGGTTAAGCGGCTCCTACAATGAGCAGTTCTTC; CDR3 protein: CASRLSGSYNEQFF
D gene: -; V gene: TRBV4-1; clone size: few; J gene: TRBJ2-7; CDR3 DNA: TGCGCCAGCAGCCACGCCGGGATGGGAAACGAGCAGTACTTC; CDR3 protein: CASSHAGMGNEQYF
D gene: -; V gene: TRBV5-1; clone size: few; J gene: TRBJ2-5; CDR3 DNA: TGCGCCAGCAGCGACCGTGGGACCCAGTACTTC; CDR3 protein: CASSDRGTQYF
D gene: TRBD1; V gene: TRBV4-1; clone size: once; J gene: TRBJ1-2; CDR3 DNA: TGCGCCAGCAGCCAACCGGACAGGGAACTTCCCTATGGCTACACCTTC; CDR3 protein: CASSQPDRELPYGYTF
D gene: -; V gene: TRBV7-2; clone size: few; J gene: TRBJ2-7; CDR3 DNA: TGTGCCAGCAGCTTAAGCACGTGGGGCAACGAGCAGTACTTC; CDR3 protein: CASSLSTWGNEQYF
D gene: -; V gene: TRBV2; clone size: -; J gene: TRBJ2-6; CDR3 DNA: TGTGCCAGCAGTGAGAATGGGGCCAACGTCCTGACTTTC; CDR3 protein: CASSENGANVLTF
D gene: TRBD2; V gene: TRBV27; clone size: few; J gene: TRBJ2-1; CDR3 DNA: TGTGCCAGCAGTTTCCGAGGGACTAGCTCCTACAATGAGCAGTTCTTC; CDR3 protein: CASSFRGTSSYNEQFF
D gene: -; V gene: TRBV7-9; clone size: -; J gene: TRBJ2-7; CDR3 DNA: TGTGCCAGCAGCTCGGGGTCGAGTGTCCACGAGCAGTACTTC; CDR3 protein: CASSSGSSVHEQYF
D gene: TRBD2; V gene: TRBV12-3/TRBV12-4; clone size: -; J gene: TRBJ2-1; CDR3 DNA: TGTGCTAGCATCGGGACTAGCGGGAGCCGTAAGTTCGAGGGTCAGTTCTTC; CDR3 protein: CASIGTSGSRKFEGQFF
D gene: -; V gene: TRBV5-1; clone size: -; J gene: TRBJ2-3; CDR3 DNA: TGCGCCAGCAGCTTGCAGGGGCACAGCACAGATACGCAGTATTTT; CDR3 protein: CASSLQGHSTDTQYF
D gene: -; V gene: TRBV7-9; clone size: few; J gene: TRBJ2-1; CDR3 DNA: TGTGCCAGCAGCTCGGAAGAAGGGAGCGGGTATTACAATGAGCAGTTCTTC; CDR3 protein: CASSSEEGSGYYNEQFF
D gene: -; V gene: TRBV28; clone size: -; J gene: TRBJ2-3; CDR3 DNA: TGTGCCAGCAGTTTCACCGAAGGGGCCAGCACAGATACGCAGTATTTT; CDR3 protein: CASSFTEGASTDTQYF
D gene: TRBD2; V gene: TRBV9; clone size: -; J gene: TRBJ2-1; CDR3 DNA: TGTGCCAGCAGCCCAGGGACTAGCGGGACTCGGGAGACCCAGTTCTTC; CDR3 protein: CASSPGTSGTRETQFF